This is a list of T cell receptor beta chains from one sample in a study of T cell repertoires in aging, cancer and after chemotherapy. From the multiplex PCR reads, TCRdb called clonotypes with MiXCR, one entry per CDR3 protein. Of over 2,500 distinct CDR3 sequences in the sample, about 45% were seen once. Sequencing was carried out using blood. The receptors here all came from a human donor with a solid tumor. Each CDR3 is given with its conserved first and last residue. A D gene is named only where the DNA matches it firmly. Rows may omit the clone size; those that give it use once, few, many or a size class.

v_call: TRBV6-5; clone_size: few; d_call: .; j_call: TRBJ1-2; cdr3_nt: TGTGCCAGCAGCCTACGACGGTCGTGGGGCTACACCTTC; cdr3_aa: CASSLRRSWGYTF
v_call: TRBV29-1; clone_size: few; d_call: TRBD2; j_call: TRBJ2-5; cdr3_nt: TGCAGCGCCAAAGAGGGGAGGGCGGCTGGAGAGACCCAGTACTTC; cdr3_aa: CSAKEGRAAGETQYF
v_call: TRBV5-6; clone_size: few; d_call: TRBD1; j_call: TRBJ2-3; cdr3_nt: TGTGCCAGCAGCTTGCCGGGACAGGGGGCGGAAGATACGCAGTATTTT; cdr3_aa: CASSLPGQGAEDTQYF
v_call: TRBV7-2; clone_size: few; d_call: .; j_call: TRBJ2-2; cdr3_nt: TGTGCCAGCAGCTTAGCGGCCCAGGAGATATGGCCCGGGGAGCTGTTTTTT; cdr3_aa: CASSLAAQEIWPGELFF
v_call: TRBV7-2; clone_size: few; d_call: .; j_call: TRBJ2-3; cdr3_nt: TGTGCCAGCAGCTTAGTTGGGGTTACAGATACGCAGTATTTT; cdr3_aa: CASSLVGVTDTQYF
v_call: TRBV12-3/TRBV12-4; clone_size: .; d_call: .; j_call: TRBJ2-1; cdr3_nt: TGTGCCAGCAGGCCCGGTAGCGCCTACAATGAGCAGTTCTTC; cdr3_aa: CASRPGSAYNEQFF
v_call: TRBV6-1; clone_size: .; d_call: .; j_call: TRBJ2-3; cdr3_nt: TGTGCCAGCAGTGATGCTAGTGTCGGTACGCAGTATTTT; cdr3_aa: CASSDASVGTQYF
v_call: TRBV29-1; clone_size: large; d_call: .; j_call: TRBJ1-2; cdr3_nt: TGCAGCGTAGATAGGCTCGCCCCGTCTAACTATGGCTACACCTTC; cdr3_aa: CSVDRLAPSNYGYTF
v_call: TRBV6-5; clone_size: .; d_call: .; j_call: TRBJ1-2; cdr3_nt: TGTGCCAGCAGTTACTCGGCTAACTATGGCTACACCTTC; cdr3_aa: CASSYSANYGYTF
v_call: TRBV15; clone_size: .; d_call: .; j_call: TRBJ2-7; cdr3_nt: TGTGCCACCAGCAGAGAGAGGGCAGGGGATCGAGAGCAGTACTTC; cdr3_aa: CATSRERAGDREQYF
v_call: TRBV7-2; clone_size: .; d_call: .; j_call: TRBJ2-5; cdr3_nt: TGTGCCAGCAGCTTAGTGGGGGGACAAAAGACCCAGTACTTC; cdr3_aa: CASSLVGGQKTQYF
v_call: TRBV30; clone_size: .; d_call: .; j_call: TRBJ1-6; cdr3_nt: TGTGCCTCGTCCGGGCCATTTAATTCACCCCTCCACTTT; cdr3_aa: CASSGPFNSPLHF
v_call: TRBV19; clone_size: .; d_call: TRBD1; j_call: TRBJ2-7; cdr3_nt: TGTGCCAGTAGTCGGGACAGCGCAACCTACGAGCAGTACTTC; cdr3_aa: CASSRDSATYEQYF
v_call: TRBV19; clone_size: few; d_call: .; j_call: TRBJ1-4; cdr3_nt: TGTGCCAGTACCCTAGACAGGTTTGTTGAAAAACTGTTTTTT; cdr3_aa: CASTLDRFVEKLFF
v_call: TRBV29-1; clone_size: .; d_call: TRBD2; j_call: TRBJ2-3; cdr3_nt: TGCAGCGTGCCGGGACTAGCTTCCAGCACAGATACGCAGTATTTT; cdr3_aa: CSVPGLASSTDTQYF
v_call: TRBV20-1; clone_size: few; d_call: TRBD1; j_call: TRBJ2-7; cdr3_nt: TGCAGTGCTGGACAGGGGGCGCGTGAGCAGTACTTC; cdr3_aa: CSAGQGAREQYF
v_call: TRBV12-3/TRBV12-4; clone_size: .; d_call: TRBD1; j_call: TRBJ1-1; cdr3_nt: TGTGCCAGCAGTCGGCGGGACAGGGCCTCTGAAGCTTTCTTT; cdr3_aa: CASSRRDRASEAFF
v_call: TRBV20-1; clone_size: few; d_call: .; j_call: TRBJ2-5; cdr3_nt: TGCAGTGCCCGAGAAGATCTTGAAGAGACCCAGTACTTC; cdr3_aa: CSAREDLEETQYF
v_call: TRBV19; clone_size: few; d_call: .; j_call: TRBJ1-2; cdr3_nt: TGTGCCAGTAGTATACAGGACCGCTATGGCTACACCTTC; cdr3_aa: CASSIQDRYGYTF
v_call: TRBV12-3/TRBV12-4; clone_size: .; d_call: .; j_call: TRBJ1-1; cdr3_nt: TGTGCCAGCAGTTATACAGGGAACACTAAAGCTTTCTTT; cdr3_aa: CASSYTGNTKAFF
v_call: TRBV12-3/TRBV12-4; clone_size: .; d_call: TRBD1; j_call: TRBJ1-5; cdr3_nt: TGTGCCAGCAGTCTCACAGGGGGCGGTCAGCCCCAGCATTTT; cdr3_aa: CASSLTGGGQPQHF
v_call: TRBV5-1; clone_size: .; d_call: .; j_call: TRBJ2-7; cdr3_nt: TGCGCCAGCAGCTTGGACGAGCAGTACTTC; cdr3_aa: CASSLDEQYF
v_call: TRBV6-6; clone_size: few; d_call: TRBD1; j_call: TRBJ2-5; cdr3_nt: TGTGCCAGCATCAAGGGGGGACAGGAACAAGAGACCCAGTACTTC; cdr3_aa: CASIKGGQEQETQYF
v_call: TRBV7-2; clone_size: few; d_call: TRBD1; j_call: TRBJ1-6; cdr3_nt: TGTGCCAGCAGCTTAGGGACAGGCCCACCCCTCCACTTT; cdr3_aa: CASSLGTGPPLHF
v_call: TRBV20-1; clone_size: few; d_call: TRBD2; j_call: TRBJ2-3; cdr3_nt: TGCAGTGCTAGTTGGCGGGAGGGTGGGACAGATACGCAGTATTTT; cdr3_aa: CSASWREGGTDTQYF
v_call: TRBV6-2/TRBV6-3; clone_size: .; d_call: .; j_call: TRBJ2-5; cdr3_nt: TGTGCCAGCAATTTTAACGAGAAGACCCAGTACTTC; cdr3_aa: CASNFNEKTQYF